This T cell receptor beta chain emerged from a study of CD8+CD57+ T cells in acquired aplastic anemia (dated by TCRdb to about 2018). About the full investigation: DNA extracted from sorted CD4+ and CD8+ cells had a mean of approximately 3.4 ug, with a range of roughly 0.17 to 27.4 ug. Mean read counts for healthy donor samples were about 10.8 million for CD4+ cells and 11.0 million for CD8+ cells. Overall study results and their limits: Between patients and healthy controls, no significant difference in CD8+ Simpson's diversity was found (P=0.060). Roughly 30 CD8+ CDR3 sequences were found to be shared between patients and controls, but these sequences appeared to be highly expressed in patients and within the immunodominant clones of the patients.

TCR repertoires of sorted CD4+ and CD8+ blood T cells from severe aplastic anemia patients and healthy subjects were deep-sequenced in the study. Ficoll-Paque density gradient centrifugation was used to isolate peripheral blood mononuclear cells. Before DNA was extracted, CD4+ and CD8+ T cells were sorted using either FACS or magnetic beads. According to the germline V gene, CDR1 reads MNHEY and CDR2 reads SVGAGI. From cysteine to phenylalanine, the CDR3 is 15 amino acids long. Only the CDR3 portion is preserved as DNA: 45 bases, with reading frame beginning at the first base. V is reduced by 4 bases and J by 4 bases, leaving a spacing of 14 bases between them. Genomic DNA served as template for TCR beta VDJ combination and CDR3 sequence profiling. TCR repertoire sequencing was run on an Illumina HiSeq 2000. Concerning the study's data processing: TRBV/TRBJ rearrangement plots, CDR3 size and DJ length profiles, and Simpson's diversity index were used to evaluate the repertoires. The most abundant DNA sequence in the deep sequencing data was defined as the immunodominant clone. CDR3 amino acid sequences were screened for sharing across subjects and were compared with published repertoires and the VDJdb database. The public reads were run again by TCRdb, first through fastp at Q25 and then through MiXCR, and only productive beta chains were kept. Duplicate CDR3 protein sequences are folded into a single record with the most common DNA and genes. In this record, the V and J calls reflect TCRdb's handling and not the investigators' own analysis. Counted in this sample were about 180,000 distinct CDR3 sequences; about half of them appeared once. The top ten hold under 3.5% of the sample.

This clonotype was seen repeatedly, ten times or more. Its antigen is unknown. No per-base quality is available; no much larger clone lies one base away. The sequence was obtained from a human donor in good health. This sequence uses TRBV6-5 and TRBJ2-1, and the D gene may be TRBD2, 6 bases matching. The sample was sorted CD4+, CD8+, or CD8+CD57+ T cells (not recorded which) from PBMCs. At the DNA level, the sequence is TGTGCCAGCAGTTCGCCGGGACTTATTTACAATGAGCAGTTCTTC. It is translated as CASSSPGLIYNEQFF.